This T cell receptor (beta chain) was captured in a study of blood T cell repertoires in COVID-19. Study information: Samples representing acute and convalescent COVID-19 were sourced from the United States, Italy and Spain. PBMCs, B-cell-depleted T cells, or T cells provided the cDNA or gDNA that made up the material.

Original handling: For nucleated cells, counts were estimated from reference gene primer amplification. The assay was immunoSEQ multiplex PCR, and TCRdb's table has in-frame clones only and misses some. The DNA gave D and trimming, while V, J and clone size come from that table. The sample shows hundreds of thousands of clones, about 87% of them seen only once. Sequencing was carried out using peripheral blood. This clonotype was sampled from a woman in her thirties or forties who had recovered from COVID-19.

The CDR3, as DNA: TGTGCCAGCTCCCCGCCCCCCGGGACAGGCTATGGCTACACCTTC. As protein: CASSPPPGTGYGYTF. This rearrangement joins TRBV18 to TRBJ1-2; 8 nucleotides match TRBD1. The CDR3 sequence is 15 residues long. The germline V gene has CDR1 KGHSH and CDR2 LQKENI. Trimming removed 6 bases from V and 4 bases from J; junction bases left unmatched: 10.